This is a list of T cell receptor beta chains from one sample in a study of beta chain features in type 1 diabetes. Assay: immunoSEQ multiplex PCR; the TCRdb copy retains only in-frame clones and omits some. The data show over 150,000 clones, about 9% seen once. Material: central memory CD4+ T cells from blood. These receptors all stem from a woman under 30 with type 1 diabetes. Both conserved end residues are part of each CDR3. The order of the fields is D gene, J gene, CDR3 length, V gene, clone size, CDR3 DNA, CDR3 protein. A D gene is named only where the DNA matches it firmly. Size tells how often a clone was seen (once, few, many) or the class of an expanded clone, and some rows leave it out.

d_call: NA; j_call: TRBJ2-3; cdr3_length: 15; v_call: TRBV13; clone_size: few; cdr3_nt: TGTGCCAGCAGCTTTCGAGTTAGCAGATCAGATACGCAGTATTTT; cdr3_aa: CASSFRVSRSDTQYF
d_call: NA; j_call: TRBJ2-7; cdr3_length: 14; v_call: TRBV5-6; clone_size: few; cdr3_nt: TGTGCCAGCAGCTTGGCTGGGGCCCAGGACGAGCAGTACTTC; cdr3_aa: CASSLAGAQDEQYF
d_call: NA; j_call: TRBJ2-2; cdr3_length: 15; v_call: TRBV18; clone_size: NA; cdr3_nt: TGTGCCAGCTCACCAGCCACGCCGGACACCGGGGAGCTGTTTTTT; cdr3_aa: CASSPATPDTGELFF
d_call: NA; j_call: TRBJ2-5; cdr3_length: 16; v_call: TRBV11-2; clone_size: NA; cdr3_nt: TGTGCCAGCAGCCCAGGGAACAGCAACCTACAAGAGACCCAGTACTTC; cdr3_aa: CASSPGNSNLQETQYF
d_call: NA; j_call: TRBJ2-5; cdr3_length: 12; v_call: TRBV6-5; clone_size: NA; cdr3_nt: TGTGCCAGCAGGTCGGAGGGGGAGACCCAGTACTTC; cdr3_aa: CASRSEGETQYF
d_call: NA; j_call: TRBJ2-3; cdr3_length: 14; v_call: TRBV5-1; clone_size: NA; cdr3_nt: TGCGCCAGCAGTTTAGCAGGGCTCGCAGATACGCAGTATTTT; cdr3_aa: CASSLAGLADTQYF
d_call: NA; j_call: TRBJ2-5; cdr3_length: 13; v_call: TRBV30; clone_size: few; cdr3_nt: TGTGCCTGGAGCCCGTGGGGCTTGGAGACCCAGTACTTC; cdr3_aa: CAWSPWGLETQYF
d_call: NA; j_call: TRBJ2-5; cdr3_length: 12; v_call: TRBV5-1; clone_size: few; cdr3_nt: TGCGCCAGCAGGGGACTGCAAGAGACCCAGTACTTC; cdr3_aa: CASRGLQETQYF
d_call: NA; j_call: TRBJ1-1; cdr3_length: 14; v_call: TRBV5-1; clone_size: few; cdr3_nt: TGCGCCAGCAGCTCTCAGGCGTTTAGGACTGAAGCTTTCTTT; cdr3_aa: CASSSQAFRTEAFF
d_call: TRBD2; j_call: TRBJ2-2; cdr3_length: 15; v_call: TRBV4-2; clone_size: NA; cdr3_nt: TGTGCCAGCAGCACCCGGACTAGCGGAGCCGGGGAGCTGTTTTTT; cdr3_aa: CASSTRTSGAGELFF
d_call: NA; j_call: TRBJ2-2; cdr3_length: 14; v_call: TRBV29-1; clone_size: NA; cdr3_nt: TGCAGCGTTCCAAAGGGGGTCAACACCGGGGAGCTGTTTTTT; cdr3_aa: CSVPKGVNTGELFF
d_call: TRBD1; j_call: TRBJ1-5; cdr3_length: 15; v_call: TRBV6-1; clone_size: NA; cdr3_nt: TGTGCCAGCAGCCGGACAGGCTCAGGTACTCAGCCCCAGCATTTT; cdr3_aa: CASSRTGSGTQPQHF
d_call: TRBD2; j_call: TRBJ2-1; cdr3_length: 14; v_call: TRBV5-1; clone_size: NA; cdr3_nt: TGCGCCAGCAGCCCGGGGGGTACCTACAATGAGCAGTTCTTC; cdr3_aa: CASSPGGTYNEQFF
d_call: TRBD2; j_call: TRBJ2-1; cdr3_length: 17; v_call: TRBV4-3; clone_size: few; cdr3_nt: TGCGCCAGCAGCCAAGGACGGACTAGTACGTCCCTCAATGAGCAGTTCTTC; cdr3_aa: CASSQGRTSTSLNEQFF
d_call: TRBD1; j_call: TRBJ2-6; cdr3_length: 14; v_call: TRBV6-6; clone_size: NA; cdr3_nt: TGTGCCAGCAGGACAGGGTCTGGGGCCAACGTCCTGACTTTC; cdr3_aa: CASRTGSGANVLTF
d_call: TRBD2; j_call: TRBJ2-3; cdr3_length: 19; v_call: TRBV11-2; clone_size: NA; cdr3_nt: TGTGCCAGCAGCTTAACCCCCTCGACTAGCGGGGGAGACACAGATACGCAGTATTTT; cdr3_aa: CASSLTPSTSGGDTDTQYF
d_call: NA; j_call: TRBJ1-5; cdr3_length: 13; v_call: TRBV6-1; clone_size: few; cdr3_nt: TGTGCCAGCAGTGACGGGGGGGGTCAGCCCCAGCATTTT; cdr3_aa: CASSDGGGQPQHF
d_call: NA; j_call: TRBJ1-2; cdr3_length: 14; v_call: TRBV29-1; clone_size: few; cdr3_nt: TGCAGCGTTGCTTCGTCGGGATTAGACTATGGCTACACCTTC; cdr3_aa: CSVASSGLDYGYTF